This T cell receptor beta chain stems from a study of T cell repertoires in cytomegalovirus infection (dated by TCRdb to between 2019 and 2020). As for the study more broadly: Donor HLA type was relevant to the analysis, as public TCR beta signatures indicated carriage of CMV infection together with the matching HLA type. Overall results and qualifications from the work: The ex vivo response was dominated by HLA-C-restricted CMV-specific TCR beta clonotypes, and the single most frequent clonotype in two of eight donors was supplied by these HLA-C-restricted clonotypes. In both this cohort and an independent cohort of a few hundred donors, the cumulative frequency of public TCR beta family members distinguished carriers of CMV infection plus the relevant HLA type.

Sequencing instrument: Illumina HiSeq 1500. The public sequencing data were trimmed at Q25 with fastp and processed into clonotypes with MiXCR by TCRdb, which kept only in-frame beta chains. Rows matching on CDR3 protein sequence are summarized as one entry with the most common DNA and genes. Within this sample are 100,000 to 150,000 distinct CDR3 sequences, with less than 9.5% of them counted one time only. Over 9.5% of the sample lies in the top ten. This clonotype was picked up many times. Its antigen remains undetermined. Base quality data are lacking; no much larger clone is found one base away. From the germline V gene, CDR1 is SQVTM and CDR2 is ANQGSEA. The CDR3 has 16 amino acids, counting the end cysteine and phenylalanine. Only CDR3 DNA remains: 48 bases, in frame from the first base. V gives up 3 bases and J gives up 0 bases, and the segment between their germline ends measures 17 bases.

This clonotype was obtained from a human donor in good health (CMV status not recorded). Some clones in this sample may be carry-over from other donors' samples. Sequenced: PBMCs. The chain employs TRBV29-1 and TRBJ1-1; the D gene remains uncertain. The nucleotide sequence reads TGCAGCGTTGACGGGCAGTCCTCGTTCATGAACACTGAAGCTTTCTTT. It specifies CSVDGQSSFMNTEAFF.